This TCR beta chain was sequenced in a study of monozygotic twins with cystic fibrosis. This CDR3 is 14 amino acids long. Trimming removed 5 bases from V and 3 bases from J; junction bases left unmatched: 7. Germline CDR1 SQVTM, CDR2 ANQGSEA. Findings and limits, study-wide: In this small cohort, shared CDR3 numbers showed no association with age, concordance or disease severity.

As to this clone: As yet, its antigen is unknown.

Method: immunoSEQ multiplex PCR; TCRdb's copy keeps in-frame clones and lacks some. The data hold roughly 24,000 clones, with 95% to 98% observed a single time. The sample consisted of blood. The chain combines TRBV29-1 with TRBJ2-5, with 9 positions matching TRBD1. This sequence originates from a girl aged 10 to 17 with cystic fibrosis. The CDR3, as DNA: TGCAGCGTTCATCCGGGACAGGGAGAAGAGACCCAGTACTTC. It encodes CSVHPGQGEETQYF.